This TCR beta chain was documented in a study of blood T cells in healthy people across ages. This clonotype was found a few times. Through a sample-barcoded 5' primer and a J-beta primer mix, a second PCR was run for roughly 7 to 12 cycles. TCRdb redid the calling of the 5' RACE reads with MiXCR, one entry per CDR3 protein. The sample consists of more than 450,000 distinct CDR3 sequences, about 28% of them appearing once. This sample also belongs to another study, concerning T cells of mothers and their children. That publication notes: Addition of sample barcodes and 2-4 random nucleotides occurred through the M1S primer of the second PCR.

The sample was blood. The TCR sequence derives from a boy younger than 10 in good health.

The CDR3 loop is CASSLLGHPGQPQHF. The CDR3 DNA reads as TGTGCCAGCAGCTTGTTAGGACATCCGGGTCAGCCCCAGCATTTT. The chain joins TRBV5-5 to TRBJ1-5, with a tentative D call TRBD1 (5 bases). V lost 1 base and J 6 bases, leaving 14 bases between the germline ends. CDR3 size: 15 residues. CDR1 is SGHKS, CDR2 YYEKEE, per germline (reference sequence).